This TCR beta chain was identified during a study of OX40 agonist ivuxolimab in advanced cancers. Study as a whole: Hepatocellular carcinoma, melanoma, renal cell or head and neck cancer occurred in dose-escalation patients. Study-wide results and caveats: On average, CD8+ T cells had more expanded clones than CD4+.

Blood draws occurred at baseline, cycle 4 day 1, and cycle 7 day 1. To note about this clone: Its target is not known.

In germline, CDR1 is MNHEY, CDR2 SMNVEV (reference sequence). CDR3 size: 16 residues. V was trimmed by 4 bases and J by 2 bases, leaving 15 bases between them. The repertoire was sequenced with immunoSEQ multiplex PCR; TCRdb's copy has only in-frame clones and lacks some. The sample yields roughly 86,000 clones, roughly 90% seen once. The sample here was CD4+ or CD8+ T cells sorted from blood, taken in a trial of the OX40 agonist ivuxolimab. The TCR sequence derives from an adult with an advanced solid tumor such as melanoma, head and neck, liver or kidney cancer. This chain uses TRBV27 with TRBJ2-1; either TRBD1 or TRBD2 may supply D (5 bases each). The CDR3 is CASSSLGPQAYNEQFF. The CDR3 nucleotides are TGTGCCAGCAGTTCCTTGGGACCCCAAGCCTACAATGAGCAGTTCTTC.